Shown below are 25 T cell receptor beta chains from a single sample sequenced in a study of blood T cell repertoires in COVID-19. Sequencing was performed with immunoSEQ multiplex PCR; in TCRdb, only in-frame clones are kept and a portion is missing. The sample contains roughly 120,000 clones, around 81% of which appear only once. Sequenced sample: peripheral blood. All receptors come from a man between 65 and 79 years old with acute or convalescent COVID-19.

The chain uses TRBV11-3 and TRBJ1-1; D may be TRBD1 (5 bases). V lost 0 bases and J 2 bases, leaving 10 bases between the germline ends. Germline CDR1 SGHNT, CDR2 YENEEA. CDR3 length: 15 amino acids. In DNA form, the CDR3 reads TGTGCCAGCAGCTTAGAGGGCAGGACAAACACTGAAGCTTTCTTT. This gives the protein CASSLEGRTNTEAFF.

The chain recombines TRBV4-2 with TRBJ2-7; weak D call: TRBD2 (6 bases). CDR1 and CDR2 from the germline V gene are LGHNA and YNFKEQ. The V end lost 1 base, the J end lost 3 bases, and 10 bases lay between the germline ends. The CDR3 covers 14 residues. The CDR3 sequence: CASSQAAGLYEQYF. The CDR3 DNA reads TGTGCCAGCAGCCAAGCGGCGGGACTCTACGAGCAGTACTTC.

The chain carries TRBV7-9 and TRBJ2-3; unclear D gene. The CDR3 spans 15 residues. V gave up 1 base and J gave up 1 base, with 9 bases separating them. Germline V gene lookup returns CDR1 SEHNR and CDR2 FQNEAQ (reference sequence). The CDR3 region is CASSLGEAGTDTQYF. The CDR3 DNA is TGTGCCAGCAGCTTAGGTGAGGCGGGCACAGATACGCAGTATTTT.

The genes are TRBV7-3 and TRBJ2-1, with D perhaps TRBD2 (5 bases). The CDR3 runs 15 residues. Germline V gene lookup returns CDR1 SGHTA and CDR2 FQGTGA. Trimming pared 1 base from V and 4 bases from J, leaving 11 bases between. The CDR3 spells CASSLITSGYNEQFF. The CDR3 region has the DNA TGTGCCAGCAGCTTAATAACAAGCGGTTACAATGAGCAGTTCTTC.

This chain links TRBV29-1 with TRBJ1-2; D is undetermined. CDR3 length: 13 amino acids. Germline CDR1 is SQVTM and CDR2 is ANQGSEA. V was clipped by 4 bases and J by 3 bases, with 12 bases between them. The CDR3 loop reads CSVAGRVDYGYTF. CDR3 coding DNA: TGCAGCGTTGCCGGGAGGGTGGACTATGGCTACACCTTC.

The V and J genes are TRBV7-9 and TRBJ2-5; 12 nucleotides line up with TRBD2. Germline assignment: CDR1 SEHNR and CDR2 FQNEAQ (reference sequence). J was trimmed by 2 bases and V by 3 bases; bases with no gene match: 7. The CDR3 is 17 amino acids. CDR3 DNA sequence: TGTGCCAGCAGCTTTTTAGTGCTAGCGGGGGGGCAAGAGACCCAGTACTTC. It specifies CASSFLVLAGGQETQYF.

The chain combines TRBV7-9 with TRBJ1-4; 8 bases fit TRBD1. CDR3 length: 16 amino acids. The V and J ends lost 6 bases and 0 bases, in that order; junction bases with no gene match: 6. Germline-derived CDR1 and CDR2 are SEHNR and FQNEAQ (reference sequence). Here the CDR3 reads CASSPGTGATNEKLFF. The CDR3 region has the DNA TGTGCCAGCAGTCCCGGGACAGGTGCAACTAATGAAAAACTGTTTTTT.

The V and J genes are TRBV7-6 and TRBJ2-7, with unresolved D. V lost 3 bases and J 1 base, leaving 19 bases between the germline ends. The germline V gene encodes CDR1 SGHVS and CDR2 FNYEAQ. This CDR3 has 17 amino acids. The CDR3 DNA sequence: TGTGCCAGCAGCTTGTATGATGGTCTACGTCAATCCTACGAGCAGTACTTC. Protein: CASSLYDGLRQSYEQYF.

The CDR3 nucleotides read TGTGCCAGCAGCCCCGGGGTAGGTCTGTACTTC. Protein product: CASSPGVGLYF. This chain uses TRBV9 with TRBJ2-5; D is possibly TRBD2 (5 bases). The CDR3 has 11 amino acids. V lost 4 bases and J lost 13, with 14 bases in between. CDR1 and CDR2 from the germline V gene are SGDLS and YYNGEE.

This clone was seen repeatedly, ten times or more. The genes are TRBV5-1 and TRBJ2-3; maybe TRBD1 (5 bases). Germline CDR1 reads SGHRS; CDR2 reads YFSETQ. The CDR3 is 12 amino acids. The germline V and J ends were trimmed by 4 bases and 2 bases, with 5 bases remaining between them. CDR3 nucleotide sequence: TGCGCCAGCAGCGGGGCCACAGATACGCAGTATTTT. As protein: CASSGATDTQYF.

The chain has TRBV18 and TRBJ1-3, with TRBD1 matching over 8 bases. Germline V lookup: CDR1 KGHSH, CDR2 LQKENI. V trimming: 0 bases; J trimming: 0 bases; junction bases outside the gene matches: 1. The CDR3 has 16 amino acids. The CDR3 nucleotides read TGTGCCAGCTCACCACCGGGACAGGTCTCTGGAAACACCATATATTTT. This codes for CASSPPGQVSGNTIYF.

The V and J genes are TRBV4-2 and TRBJ2-1; TRBD1 agrees at 11 bases. V gave up 0 bases and J gave up 12 bases; unmatched junction bases: 10. The CDR3 runs to 16 residues. The germline V gene encodes CDR1 LGHNA and CDR2 YNFKEQ. CDR3 loop: CASSQDRTGGAPGQFF. The CDR3 nucleotides read TGTGCCAGCAGCCAAGATCGGACAGGGGGCGCCCCCGGGCAGTTCTTC.

The genes are TRBV6-6 and TRBJ2-5; TRBD2 might be the D (5 bases). Deletions cut 0 bases from V and 5 bases from J, with 16 bases between. CDR1 and CDR2 from the germline V gene are MNHNY and SVGAGI (reference sequence). CDR3 length: 16 residues. Written as DNA, the CDR3 is TGTGCCAGCAGTTACTCGCCTAGCATCCCCTTGGAGACCCAGTACTTC. Its translation is CASSYSPSIPLETQYF.

This rearrangement joins TRBV29-1 to TRBJ1-2, with TRBD1 identical over 7 bases. After removal of 7 bases from V and 4 bases from J, the junction contained 12 bases not matched to a gene. Germline CDR1 SQVTM, CDR2 ANQGSEA. The CDR3 runs 14 residues. CDR3: CSAPEDRSSYGYTF. The CDR3 DNA reads TGCAGCGCACCCGAGGACAGGTCGTCCTATGGCTACACCTTC.

The rearrangement links TRBV5-6 to TRBJ1-3; D gene unclear. V lost 6 bases and J lost 4, with 17 bases in between. Per the germline V gene, CDR1 is SGHDT and CDR2 is YYEEEE. CDR3 size: 15 residues. CDR3 bases: TGTGCCAGCACCATGACCCGGGTTAGGGGAAACACCATATATTTT. As protein: CASTMTRVRGNTIYF.

The rearrangement links TRBV4-3 to TRBJ2-3; tentative D call: TRBD2 (5 bases). Per the germline V gene, CDR1 is LGHNA and CDR2 is YSLEER. The CDR3 loop spans 14 amino acids. V was pared by 1 base and J by 10 bases, with 15 bases between. The CDR3 loop reads CASSQVNSRGAQYF. CDR3 nucleotides: TGCGCCAGCAGCCAAGTCAACTCCCGGGGAGCGCAGTATTTT.

The chain is built from TRBV7-2 and TRBJ2-3, with no clear D. Germline CDR1 and CDR2: SGHTA and FQGNSA. The V gene lost 4 bases and the J gene lost 3 bases, with 8 bases spanning the gap. CDR3 length equals 13 residues. The CDR3 reads CASSSRMTDTQYF. Here the CDR3 DNA reads TGTGCCAGCAGCTCCCGTATGACAGATACGCAGTATTTT.

The chain couples TRBV6-6 to TRBJ2-7; the match to TRBD1 covers 8 bases. The CDR3 runs to 15 residues. The ends lost 5 bases at V and 3 bases at J; junction bases unmatched: 9. In germline, CDR1 is MNHNY, CDR2 SVGAGI (reference sequence). CDR3 sequence: CASSPGGSTLYEQYF. The CDR3 region has the DNA TGTGCCAGCAGTCCAGGGGGCTCAACGCTCTACGAGCAGTACTTC.

DNA of the CDR3: TGTGCCAGCAGTCCTCTGCGGGACAGGGACCATGAGCAGTTCTTC. Amino acids: CASSPLRDRDHEQFF. The rearrangement uses TRBV6-6 and TRBJ2-1, with 9 bases matching TRBD1. The CDR3 contains 15 residues. The ends lost 5 bases at V and 8 bases at J; junction bases unmatched: 10. Germline V gene sequence: CDR1 MNHNY, CDR2 SVGAGI (reference sequence).

The rearrangement uses TRBV4-3 and TRBJ2-1, with a possible D match to TRBD1 (5 bases). The CDR3 sequence is 15 residues long. V dropped 0 bases and J dropped 4 bases, with 10 bases sitting between them. The V gene's germline CDR1 is LGHNA and CDR2 YSLEER. CDR3 DNA sequence: TGCGCCAGCAGCCAAGAAGGGGCCGCATACAATGAGCAGTTCTTC. It encodes CASSQEGAAYNEQFF.

This clone appeared a few times. This chain joins TRBV4-1 and TRBJ2-3; 7 bases map to TRBD1. Trimming at V came to 2 bases and at J to 1 base, leaving 15 bases not matched to a gene. CDR3 length equals 19 residues. Germline loops: CDR1 MGHRA, CDR2 YSYEKL. CDR3 in amino acids: CASSQRGLKTGTGTDTQYF. CDR3 bases: TGCGCCAGCAGCCAACGGGGCCTTAAGACAGGGACGGGCACAGATACGCAGTATTTT.

The J gene is TRBJ1-3, the V gene TRBV5-8, with TRBD1 matching over 10 bases. V was clipped by 4 bases and J by 0 bases; unmatched bases: 7. The germline gives CDR1 SGHTS, CDR2 YDEGEE. The CDR3 is made up of 17 amino acids. CDR3 region: CASSRRDRGFSGNTIYF. The CDR3 bases are TGTGCCAGCAGCCGCCGGGACAGGGGCTTCTCTGGAAACACCATATATTTT.

The chain combines TRBV19 with TRBJ2-2; 8 bases are shared with TRBD1. The CDR3 covers 14 residues. Germline loops: CDR1 LNHDA, CDR2 SQIVND (reference sequence). Trimming cost V 2 bases and J 4 bases; bases outside gene matches: 0. The CDR3 is CASSITGGTGELFF. In DNA, the CDR3 is TGTGCCAGTAGTATAACAGGGGGCACCGGGGAGCTGTTTTTT.

The chain recombines TRBV4-3 with TRBJ1-5, with D perhaps matching TRBD1 (5 bases). The CDR3 has 14 amino acids. Trimming stripped 0 bases from V and 9 bases from J, with 12 bases between. The germline V gene encodes CDR1 LGHNA and CDR2 YSLEER. The DNA of the CDR3 is TGCGCCAGCAGCCAAGAGTCGGGGGTTCGGCCCCAGCATTTT. Translated: CASSQESGVRPQHF.

The chain couples TRBV2 to TRBJ1-3, with D unclear. The length of the CDR3 is 12 residues. Germline CDR1 SNHLY, CDR2 FYNNEI. Deletions cut 6 bases from V and 9 bases from J, with 12 bases between. The CDR3 region has the DNA TGTGCCAGCAGCGAAAGAGACATCACCATATATTTT. As protein: CASSERDITIYF.